A selection of T cell receptor beta chains follows, all from one sample in a study of human T cells and chemical hapten exposure. TCRdb used MiXCR to reprocess the RACE reads, holding one entry per CDR3 protein. The data hold 50,000 to 65,000 distinct CDR3 sequences, with about 11% observed a single time. The sequencing here drew on whole blood, taken in connection with sensitization to the hapten diphenylcyclopropenone (DPC). The source of these receptors is a woman in her forties with alopecia areata. Some clones in this sample may be carry-over from other donors' samples. The CDR3 runs from the conserved cysteine through the conserved F or W. D genes are given only for firm matches. Clone size is given for some rows only: seen once, a few or many times, or a class if the clone is expanded.

J | V | D | size | DNA | CDR3
TRBJ2-7 | TRBV29-1 | . | few | TGCAGCGTTGGGAATGACTACGAGCAGTACTTC | CSVGNDYEQYF
TRBJ1-2 | TRBV4-3 | TRBD1 | many | TGCGCCAGCAGCCATGGGACAGGGGGCACGACCTATGGCTACACCTTC | CASSHGTGGTTYGYTF
TRBJ2-7 | TRBV28 | TRBD1 | many | TGTGCCAGCAGTTTATCCGCCTCAGGGGGCGCGCGTAAGAACGAGCAGTACTTC | CASSLSASGGARKNEQYF
TRBJ2-3 | TRBV29-1 | . | many | TGCAGCGTGCAGGTTGGCGGAGATACGCAGTATTTT | CSVQVGGDTQYF
TRBJ1-2 | TRBV28 | TRBD1 | many | TGTGCCAGCAGTACGGGACAGGGGAAAGACTATGGCTACACCTTC | CASSTGQGKDYGYTF
TRBJ1-2 | TRBV3-1 | . | . | TGTGCCAGCAGCCAAGATCGGGCGGGCTACACCTTC | CASSQDRAGYTF
TRBJ2-2 | TRBV6-2/TRBV6-3 | . | many | TGTGCCAGCAGCCTTCAGGGGCGTCACACCGGGGAGCTGTTTTTT | CASSLQGRHTGELFF
TRBJ2-1 | TRBV29-1 | TRBD1 | few | TGCAGCGTTGAAATTGGACAGGGCCGCTACAATGAGCAGTTCTTC | CSVEIGQGRYNEQFF
TRBJ1-1 | TRBV20-1 | . | . | TGCAGTGCTAGAGATTGGCAAGGGTCAGCTTTCTTT | CSARDWQGSAFF
TRBJ2-7 | TRBV30 | TRBD1 | . | TGTGCCTGGAGTAGGGGACAGGCCTACGAGCAGTACTTC | CAWSRGQAYEQYF
TRBJ2-3 | TRBV2 | . | few | TGTGCCAGCACCGTGAAAGATACGCAGTATTTT | CASTVKDTQYF
TRBJ1-1 | TRBV6-2/TRBV6-3 | TRBD1 | many | TGTGCCAGCGGCCAAGCGGGACAGCATATGAACACTGAAGCTTTCTTT | CASGQAGQHMNTEAFF
TRBJ2-1 | TRBV7-9 | . | few | TGTGCCAGCAGCGGGAGATGGCGGGGGCCGTACAATGAGCAGTTCTTC | CASSGRWRGPYNEQFF
TRBJ1-1 | TRBV19 | . | . | TGTGCCAGCTTTAGGGGGGGCACTGAAGCTTTCTTT | CASFRGGTEAFF
TRBJ2-7 | TRBV6-2/TRBV6-3 | TRBD1 | . | TGTGCCAGCAGGGTGGCCAGAAGGACAGGCCCCTACGAGCAGTACTTC | CASRVARRTGPYEQYF
TRBJ2-5 | TRBV29-1 | TRBD1 | many | TGCAGCGTTGATAGGGGACAGGGGTCGGAGACCCAGTACTTC | CSVDRGQGSETQYF
TRBJ2-7 | TRBV14 | . | many | TGTGCCAGCAGCCAAGAGTTACGGAGGGGGAAGCAGTACTTC | CASSQELRRGKQYF
TRBJ1-1 | TRBV7-6 | . | many | TGTGCCAGCAGCCGAGAAACAGCTAACACTGAAGCTTTCTTT | CASSRETANTEAFF
TRBJ1-2 | TRBV30 | . | many | TGTGCCTGGAGTGCTGGAGGGGACTATGGCTACACCTTC | CAWSAGGDYGYTF
TRBJ2-7 | TRBV13 | . | few | TGTGCCAGCAGCTTAGGCCTCCGGGGAGGCCACGAGCAGTACTTC | CASSLGLRGGHEQYF
TRBJ2-7 | TRBV7-9 | . | many | TGTGCCAGCACCTCTAGGTCAGGGTTCTCCTACGAGCAGTACTTC | CASTSRSGFSYEQYF
TRBJ2-1 | TRBV28 | . | . | TGTGCCAGCAGTCCGGGGAGGGGGTCCTACAATGAGCAGTTCTTC | CASSPGRGSYNEQFF
TRBJ2-5 | TRBV6-6 | TRBD2 | . | TGTGCCAGCAGTTGGGGTAGCGGGAGGGCCTGGCAAGAGACCCAGTACTTC | CASSWGSGRAWQETQYF
TRBJ1-5 | TRBV19 | . | many | TGTGCCAGTAGGCATCCTTGGGGAGCGAGCAATCAGCCCCAGCATTTT | CASRHPWGASNQPQHF
TRBJ1-2 | TRBV6-6 | TRBD1 | medium-sized | TGTGCCAGCAGTCCGGGACAGGTCTATGGCTACACCTTC | CASSPGQVYGYTF
TRBJ2-2 | TRBV6-5 | . | few | TGTGCCAGCAGGAGGACAGTCCTTGACCCCCGGGGCACCGGGGAGCTGTTTTTT | CASRRTVLDPRGTGELFF
TRBJ2-7 | TRBV6-5 | . | many | TGTGCCAGCAGGCTAAAGGCGGTTGGCTCCTACGAGCAGTACTTC | CASRLKAVGSYEQYF
TRBJ2-5 | TRBV6-2/TRBV6-3 | . | . | TGTGCCAGCAGTGCGGGGGCCGCCTTCGGAGAGACCCAGTACTTC | CASSAGAAFGETQYF
TRBJ2-1 | TRBV7-9 | . | many | TGTGCCAGCAGGGACGACAATGAGCAGTTCTTC | CASRDDNEQFF
TRBJ1-1 | TRBV29-1 | TRBD1 | many | TGCAGCGTGGCCGGGACAGGGAATGGTGAGAACACTGAAGCTTTCTTT | CSVAGTGNGENTEAFF
TRBJ1-2 | TRBV20-1 | TRBD1 | many | TGCAGTGCCAGACAACAGGGGGCTTATGGCTACACCTTC | CSARQQGAYGYTF
TRBJ2-1 | TRBV11-2 | . | few | TGTGCCAGCAGCTCGGGACCAAGCTCCTACAATGAGCAGTTCTTC | CASSSGPSSYNEQFF
TRBJ2-3 | TRBV20-1 | TRBD2 | few | TGCAGTGCTAGACCATTACTACCGGGACTAGAGGGAAACACAGATACGCAGTATTTT | CSARPLLPGLEGNTDTQYF
TRBJ1-1 | TRBV7-2 | TRBD1 | many | TGTGCCAGCAGCCCCAGGATCCGACTAGACAGGGTCCCTGAAGCTTTCTTT | CASSPRIRLDRVPEAFF
TRBJ1-2 | TRBV4-3 | TRBD1 | many | TGCGCCAGCAGCCAGGCGGGACAGGGGGGAGGTGGCTACACCTTC | CASSQAGQGGGGYTF
TRBJ2-3 | TRBV11-2 | TRBD2 | . | TGTGCCAGCAGCTTAGGACTAGCGGGAGTGTATACGCAGTATTTT | CASSLGLAGVYTQYF
TRBJ1-1 | TRBV18 | . | many | TGTGCCAGCTCACTAGGGACCCTCACTGAAGCTTTCTTT | CASSLGTLTEAFF
TRBJ2-1 | TRBV28 | . | many | TGTGCCAGCAGTTTAGGGGGGGACAGGTCCCAGTTCTTC | CASSLGGDRSQFF
TRBJ1-1 | TRBV28 | . | many | TGTGCCAGCAGTTTCCAGGGAAGGGGGAACACTGAAGCTTTCTTT | CASSFQGRGNTEAFF
TRBJ1-2 | TRBV7-2 | TRBD1 | . | TGTGCCAGCAGCTTCGACGGGACAGGGTTGGTTGGCTACACCTTC | CASSFDGTGLVGYTF
TRBJ2-7 | TRBV5-5 | . | many | TGTGCCAGCTTTCATCGGGGGTACTCCTACGAGCAGTACTTC | CASFHRGYSYEQYF
TRBJ1-1 | TRBV7-2 | . | few | TGTGCCAGCAGCTTAGGTACCTCGAGGGGTGAAGCTTTCTTT | CASSLGTSRGEAFF
TRBJ2-1 | TRBV7-9 | TRBD2 | . | TGTGCCAGCAGCTCAGCGGGGGGGGTCCCTGAGCAGTTCTTC | CASSSAGGVPEQFF
TRBJ2-7 | TRBV9 | . | few | TGTGCCAGCAGCGTAGCGTCGCAGAGCTACGAGCAGTACTTC | CASSVASQSYEQYF
TRBJ2-1 | TRBV7-9 | . | few | TGTGCCAGCAGCTTTAGCGGAACTAGCTTCAATGAGCAGTTCTTC | CASSFSGTSFNEQFF
TRBJ1-1 | TRBV3-1 | . | many | TGTGCCAGCAGCCAGGATAGAGCAGGGAACACTGAAGCTTTCTTT | CASSQDRAGNTEAFF
TRBJ1-6 | TRBV14 | TRBD1 | few | TGTGCCAGCAGCCAAGATGGGGGTTACAGGGGTCTTTCACCCCTCCACTTT | CASSQDGGYRGLSPLHF
TRBJ1-5 | TRBV20-1 | TRBD1 | many | TGCAGTGCATCTCCCGGGACAGGGGGACGGCAGCCCCAGCATTTT | CSASPGTGGRQPQHF
TRBJ1-2 | TRBV30 | TRBD1 | few | TGTGCCTGGAGTGCCTGGACAGGGGGCAATGGCTACACCTTC | CAWSAWTGGNGYTF
TRBJ1-4 | TRBV28 | . | . | TGTGCCAGCAGTTCTCAAGCCGAAAAACTGTTTTTT | CASSSQAEKLFF
TRBJ1-4 | TRBV5-4 | . | . | TGTGCCCCCCAGTTTTGGGAAAAACTGTTTTTT | CAPQFWEKLFF
TRBJ2-1 | TRBV9 | . | many | TGTGCCAGCAGCGTTCAGCAGTCCTACAATGAGCAGTTCTTC | CASSVQQSYNEQFF
TRBJ1-1 | TRBV18 | TRBD1 | . | TGTGCCAGCTCACCACCGAGGAGACAGGGGAACACTGAAGCTTTCTTT | CASSPPRRQGNTEAFF